The 15 T cell receptor beta chains in this list originate from one sample, sequenced in a study of blood T cell repertoires in COVID-19. This table comes from immunoSEQ multiplex PCR, and its TCRdb copy is limited to in-frame clones, with some not included. The profile shows more than 85,000 clones, 88% of them singletons. Sequences were obtained from peripheral blood. All receptors come from a woman aged 45-60 years with acute or convalescent COVID-19.

In its sample, this clone was seen a few times. The rearrangement links TRBV3-1 (or the pseudogene TRBV3-2) to TRBJ1-1; 7 bases fit TRBD1. The CDR3 covers 14 residues. After removal of 5 bases from V and 4 bases from J, the junction contained 7 bases not matched to a gene. CDR1 is LGHDT, CDR2 YNNKEL, per germline (reference sequence). This chain's CDR3 is CASSTRTGSTEAFF. In DNA form, the CDR3 reads TGTGCCAGCAGCACCCGGACAGGCAGCACTGAAGCTTTCTTT.

This sequence joins TRBV6-5 and TRBJ1-4, with TRBD1 identical over 9 bases. The CDR3 contains 15 residues. V gave up 4 bases and J gave up 8 bases; unmatched junction bases: 8. CDR1 is MNHEY, CDR2 SVGAGI, per germline. The DNA of the CDR3 is TGTGCCAGCAGTTCCTCCGGGACAGGGAAAGAAAAACTGTTTTTT. Protein product: CASSSSGTGKEKLFF.

The chain recombines TRBV18 with TRBJ1-4, with 11 bases identical to TRBD1. Germline CDR1 KGHSH, CDR2 LQKENI. Germline trimming cut 2 bases from V and 8 bases from J; bases unmatched to any gene: 7. The CDR3 is 16 residues long. The CDR3: CASSPGQGAGREKLFF. In DNA form, the CDR3 reads TGTGCCAGCTCACCAGGACAGGGGGCGGGAAGAGAAAAACTGTTTTTT.

The V gene is TRBV6-4, the J gene TRBJ2-1, with D hard to call. Trimming left V 3 bases short and J 6 bases short, with 9 bases between. CDR3 length: 13 amino acids. The germline V gene has CDR1 MRHNA and CDR2 SNTAGT. The CDR3 sequence: CASSDGATNEQFF. Here the CDR3 DNA reads TGTGCCAGCAGTGATGGAGCTACCAATGAGCAGTTCTTC.

This clone was seen a few times. The chain joins TRBV19 to TRBJ1-2; D may be TRBD1 (5 bases). The germline V gene has CDR1 LNHDA and CDR2 SQIVND (reference sequence). The CDR3 runs to 13 residues. V lost 9 bases and J lost 2, with 13 bases in between. This CDR3 is CASNQGKNYGYTF. The DNA for the CDR3 is TGTGCCAGCAACCAGGGAAAAAACTATGGCTACACCTTC.

The rearrangement joins TRBV18 to TRBJ2-3; the match to TRBD1 covers 7 bases. Germline V lookup: CDR1 KGHSH, CDR2 LQKENI. The CDR3 has 14 residues. The trim removed 2 bases at V and 7 bases at J, leaving 6 bases unmatched. The CDR3 spells CASSPVGDSYTQYF. The DNA of the CDR3 is TGTGCCAGCTCACCAGTAGGGGACAGCTATACGCAGTATTTT.

The J gene is TRBJ2-7, the V gene TRBV6-2 or TRBV6-3, with 13 bases fitting TRBD2. V shed 0 bases and J 1 base; nucleotides not matched to a gene: 3. The CDR3 is 17 residues long. The germline V gene has CDR1 MNHEY and CDR2 SVGEGT. CDR3 loop: CASSYSGTSGASYEQYF. CDR3 DNA sequence: TGTGCCAGCAGTTACTCCGGGACTAGCGGGGCTTCCTACGAGCAGTACTTC.

CDR3 coding DNA: TGTGCCAGCAAGGCGGAAGAGACCCAGTACTTC. Its translation: CASKAEETQYF. The V gene is TRBV2, the J gene TRBJ2-5; D ambiguous. Germline V gene sequence: CDR1 SNHLY, CDR2 FYNNEI. V was shortened by 7 bases and J by 3 bases, with 6 bases between the two germline ends. The CDR3 has 11 residues.

This clone has just a few counts. V usage is TRBV9 and J usage is TRBJ2-1; D gene unclear. The V end was cut by 4 bases, the J end by 6 bases, with 14 bases between. The germline V gene has CDR1 SGDLS and CDR2 YYNGEE. This CDR3 is 14 amino acids long. The CDR3 protein is CASSTILAVNEQFF. CDR3 sequence (DNA): TGTGCCAGCAGCACAATCCTCGCGGTCAATGAGCAGTTCTTC. Complete variable domain (other parts from reference TRBV9 and TRBJ2-1): DSGVTQTPKHLITATGQRVTLRCSPRSGDLSVYWYQQSLDQGLQFLIQYYNGEERAKGNILERFSAQQFPDLHSELNLSSLELGDSALYFCASSTILAVNEQFFGPGTRLTVL.

This clone occurred once. The genes are TRBV28 and TRBJ2-2; D call uncertain. Germline CDR1 and CDR2: MDHEN and SYDVKM. Trimming took 5 bases from V and 0 from J, leaving 7 bases between them. The CDR3 contains 14 residues. Here the CDR3 DNA reads TGTGCCAGCAGTCCTGGAGCGAACACCGGGGAGCTGTTTTTT. It is translated as CASSPGANTGELFF.

This clone is a singleton in its sample. The CDR3 protein is CASSLGGSLFWELFF. CDR3 nucleotides: TGTGCCAGCAGCTTAGGTGGGAGCTTGTTTTGGGAGCTGTTTTTT. V usage is TRBV11-2 and J usage is TRBJ2-2; weak D call: TRBD2 (5 bases). Trimming pared 1 base from V and 9 bases from J, leaving 15 bases between. CDR1 and CDR2 from the germline V gene are SGHAT and FQNNGV. CDR3 length: 15 residues.

The V call is TRBV18, the J call TRBJ1-5, with 12 nucleotides matching TRBD1. Germline V gene lookup returns CDR1 KGHSH and CDR2 LQKENI. The CDR3 loop spans 15 amino acids. Trimming took 2 bases from V and 5 from J; bases not matched to a gene: 1. As DNA, the CDR3 is TGTGCCAGCTCACCAGGGACAGGGGGCTATCAGCCCCAGCATTTT. As protein: CASSPGTGGYQPQHF.

The chain recombines TRBV5-1 with TRBJ1-1; 9 nucleotides agree with TRBD1. The CDR3 totals 14 residues. From germline, CDR1 is SGHRS and CDR2 YFSETQ. Losses at the gene ends were 3 bases for V and 7 bases for J; bases not matched to a gene: 7. The CDR3 here is CASSSRTGVFEAFF. Written as DNA, the CDR3 is TGCGCCAGCAGCTCCAGGACAGGGGTTTTTGAAGCTTTCTTT.

In its sample, this clone ranks as medium-sized. The rearrangement uses TRBV19 and TRBJ1-5; the D gene is possibly TRBD1 (5 bases). V gave up 2 bases and J gave up 2 bases, with 10 bases separating them. Per the germline V gene, CDR1 is LNHDA and CDR2 is SQIVND (reference sequence). The CDR3 spans 15 residues. The CDR3 sequence: CASSIRQGGNQPQHF. The CDR3 nucleotides read TGTGCCAGTAGTATAAGGCAGGGCGGCAATCAGCCCCAGCATTTT.

The V call is TRBV19, the J call TRBJ2-3; 7 bases map to TRBD2. Germline-derived CDR1 and CDR2 are LNHDA and SQIVND (reference sequence). This CDR3 spans 14 amino acids. The V and J ends lost 6 bases and 4 bases, in that order; junction bases with no gene match: 7. The CDR3 coding sequence is TGTGCCAGTAGCCCAACCGGGAGGCCAGATACGCAGTATTTT. Amino acids: CASSPTGRPDTQYF.